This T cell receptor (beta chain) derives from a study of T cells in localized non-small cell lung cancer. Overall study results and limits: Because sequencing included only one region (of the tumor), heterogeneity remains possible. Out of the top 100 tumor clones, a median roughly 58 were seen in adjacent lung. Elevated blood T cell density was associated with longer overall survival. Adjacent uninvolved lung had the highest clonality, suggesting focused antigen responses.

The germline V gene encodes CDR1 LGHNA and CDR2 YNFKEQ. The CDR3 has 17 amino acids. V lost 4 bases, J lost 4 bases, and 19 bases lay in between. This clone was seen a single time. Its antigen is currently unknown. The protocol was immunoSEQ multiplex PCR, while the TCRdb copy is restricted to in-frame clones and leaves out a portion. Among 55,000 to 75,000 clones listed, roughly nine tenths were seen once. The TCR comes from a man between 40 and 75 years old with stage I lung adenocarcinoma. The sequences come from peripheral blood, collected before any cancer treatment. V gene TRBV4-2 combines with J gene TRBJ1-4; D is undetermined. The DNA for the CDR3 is TGTGCCAGCAGCCCCTCCGAGGTTAGTCACCGTAATGAAAAACTGTTTTTT. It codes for CASSPSEVSHRNEKLFF.